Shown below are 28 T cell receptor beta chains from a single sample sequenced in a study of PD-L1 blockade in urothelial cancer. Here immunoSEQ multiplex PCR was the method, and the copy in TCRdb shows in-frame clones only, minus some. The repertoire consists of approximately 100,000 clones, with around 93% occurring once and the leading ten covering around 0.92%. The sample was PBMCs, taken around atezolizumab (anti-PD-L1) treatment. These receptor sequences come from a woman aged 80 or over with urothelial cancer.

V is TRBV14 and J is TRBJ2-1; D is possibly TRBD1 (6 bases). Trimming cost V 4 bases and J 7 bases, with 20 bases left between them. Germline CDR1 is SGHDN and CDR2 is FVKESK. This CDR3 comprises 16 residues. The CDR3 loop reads CASSRRARGTFNEQFF. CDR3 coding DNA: TGTGCCAGCAGCCGACGGGCCAGGGGAACCTTTAATGAGCAGTTCTTC.

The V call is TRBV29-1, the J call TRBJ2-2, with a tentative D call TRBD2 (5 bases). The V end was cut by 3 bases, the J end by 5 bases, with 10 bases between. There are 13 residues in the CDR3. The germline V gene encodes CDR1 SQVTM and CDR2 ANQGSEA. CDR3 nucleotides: TGCAGCGTTGACGAGGGATGGACCGGGGAGCTGTTTTTT. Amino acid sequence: CSVDEGWTGELFF.

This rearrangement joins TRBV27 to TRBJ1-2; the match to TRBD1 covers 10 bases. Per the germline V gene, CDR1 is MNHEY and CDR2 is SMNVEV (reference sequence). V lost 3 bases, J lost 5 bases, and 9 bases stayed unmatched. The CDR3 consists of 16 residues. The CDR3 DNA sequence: TGTGCCAGCAGTTTTCGGTCCGGGGACAGGGGATATGGCTACACCTTC. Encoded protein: CASSFRSGDRGYGYTF.

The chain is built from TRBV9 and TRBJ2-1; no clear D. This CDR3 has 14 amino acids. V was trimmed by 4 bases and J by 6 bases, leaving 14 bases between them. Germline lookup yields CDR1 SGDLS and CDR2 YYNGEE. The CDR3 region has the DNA TGTGCCAGCAGCCAAGGATACAGCCTCAATGAGCAGTTCTTC. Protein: CASSQGYSLNEQFF.

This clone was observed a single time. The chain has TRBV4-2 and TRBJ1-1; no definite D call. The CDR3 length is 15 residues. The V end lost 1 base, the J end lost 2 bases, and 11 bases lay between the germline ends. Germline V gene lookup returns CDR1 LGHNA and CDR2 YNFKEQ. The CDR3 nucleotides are TGTGCCAGCAGCCAAGGCCCGACGGGAAACACTGAAGCTTTCTTT. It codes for CASSQGPTGNTEAFF.

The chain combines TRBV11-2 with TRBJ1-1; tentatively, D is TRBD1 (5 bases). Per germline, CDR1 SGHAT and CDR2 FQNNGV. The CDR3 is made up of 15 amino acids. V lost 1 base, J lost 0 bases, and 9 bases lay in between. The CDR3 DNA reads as TGTGCCAGCAGCTTAGGGCAGGGCATGAACACTGAAGCTTTCTTT. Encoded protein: CASSLGQGMNTEAFF. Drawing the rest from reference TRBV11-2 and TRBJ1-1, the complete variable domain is EAGVAQSPRYKIIEKRQSVAFWCNPISGHATLYWYQQILGQGPKLLIQFQNNGVVDDSQLPKDRFSAERLKGVDSTLKIQPAKLEDSAVYLCASSLGQGMNTEAFFGQGTRLTVV.

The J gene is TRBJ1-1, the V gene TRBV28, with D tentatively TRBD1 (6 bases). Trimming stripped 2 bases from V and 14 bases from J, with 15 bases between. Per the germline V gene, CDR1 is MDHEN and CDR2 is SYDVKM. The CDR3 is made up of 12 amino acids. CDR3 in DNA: TGTGCCAGCAGTTTAAACGGGGGGCAGGGGTTCTTT. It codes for CASSLNGGQGFF.

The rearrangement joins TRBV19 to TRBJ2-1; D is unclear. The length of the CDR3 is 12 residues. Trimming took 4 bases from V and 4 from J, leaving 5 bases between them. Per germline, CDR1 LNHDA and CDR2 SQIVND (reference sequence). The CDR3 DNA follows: TGTGCCAGTAGTACGGGTTACAATGAGCAGTTCTTC. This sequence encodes CASSTGYNEQFF.

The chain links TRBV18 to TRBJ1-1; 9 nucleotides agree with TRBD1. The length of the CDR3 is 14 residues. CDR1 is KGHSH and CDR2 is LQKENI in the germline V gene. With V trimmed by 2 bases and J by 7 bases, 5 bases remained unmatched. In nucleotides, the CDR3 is TGTGCCAGCTCACCAAACAGGGGGCGGGGTGAAGCTTTCTTT. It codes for CASSPNRGRGEAFF.

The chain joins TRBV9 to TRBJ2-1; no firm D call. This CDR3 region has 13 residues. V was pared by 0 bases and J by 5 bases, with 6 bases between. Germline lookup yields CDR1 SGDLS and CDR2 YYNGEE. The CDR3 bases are TGTGCCAGCAGCGTAGGGCAGGACAATGAGCAGTTCTTC. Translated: CASSVGQDNEQFF.

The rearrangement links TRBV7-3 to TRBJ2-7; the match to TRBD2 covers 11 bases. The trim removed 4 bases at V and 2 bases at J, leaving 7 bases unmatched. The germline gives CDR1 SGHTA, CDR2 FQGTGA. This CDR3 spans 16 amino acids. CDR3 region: CASSSSRLAGPYEQYF. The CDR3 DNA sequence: TGTGCCAGCAGCTCCTCCCGACTAGCGGGACCCTACGAGCAGTACTTC.

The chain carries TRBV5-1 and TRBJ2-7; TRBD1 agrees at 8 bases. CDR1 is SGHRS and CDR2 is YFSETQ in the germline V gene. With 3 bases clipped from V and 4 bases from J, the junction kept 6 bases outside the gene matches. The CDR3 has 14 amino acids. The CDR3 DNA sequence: TGCGCCAGCAGCTCCGGACAGGGCCAATACGAGCAGTACTTC. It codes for CASSSGQGQYEQYF.

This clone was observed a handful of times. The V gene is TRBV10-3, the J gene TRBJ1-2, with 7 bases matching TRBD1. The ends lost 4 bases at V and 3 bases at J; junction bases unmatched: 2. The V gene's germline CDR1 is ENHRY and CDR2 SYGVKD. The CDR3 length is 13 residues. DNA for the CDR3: TGTGCCATCAGTGGAGGGGGCGACTATGGCTACACCTTC. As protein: CAISGGGDYGYTF.

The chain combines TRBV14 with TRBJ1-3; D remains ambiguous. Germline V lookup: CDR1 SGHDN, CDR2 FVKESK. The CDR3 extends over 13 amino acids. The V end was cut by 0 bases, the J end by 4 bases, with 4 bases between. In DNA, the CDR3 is TGTGCCAGCAGCCAAGATCTCGGAAACACCATATATTTT. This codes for CASSQDLGNTIYF.

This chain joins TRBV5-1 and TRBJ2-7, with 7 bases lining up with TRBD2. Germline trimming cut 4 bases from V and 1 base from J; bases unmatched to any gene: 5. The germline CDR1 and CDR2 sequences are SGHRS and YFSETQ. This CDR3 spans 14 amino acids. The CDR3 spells CASSPQGGSYEQYF. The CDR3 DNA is TGCGCCAGCAGCCCCCAGGGAGGGTCCTACGAGCAGTACTTC.

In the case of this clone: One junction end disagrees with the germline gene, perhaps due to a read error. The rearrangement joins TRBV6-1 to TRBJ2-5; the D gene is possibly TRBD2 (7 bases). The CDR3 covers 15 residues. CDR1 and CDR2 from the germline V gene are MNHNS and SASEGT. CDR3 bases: TGTGCCAGCACCCGAGGGGGGGGAGTCGAAGAGATCCAGTACTTC. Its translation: CASTRGGGVEEIQYF.

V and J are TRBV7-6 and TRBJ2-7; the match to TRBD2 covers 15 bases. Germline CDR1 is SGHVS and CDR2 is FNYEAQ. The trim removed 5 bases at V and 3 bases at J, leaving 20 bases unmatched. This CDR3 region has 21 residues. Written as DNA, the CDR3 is TGTGCCAGCAGCCTTAAAGACAGTCCCGGGACTAGCGGGAGGCCCAACTACGAGCAGTACTTC. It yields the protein CASSLKDSPGTSGRPNYEQYF.

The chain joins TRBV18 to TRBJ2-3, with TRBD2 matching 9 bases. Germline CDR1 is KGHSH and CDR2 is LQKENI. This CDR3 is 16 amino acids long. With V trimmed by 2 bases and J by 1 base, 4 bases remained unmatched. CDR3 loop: CASSPEIAGGTDTQYF. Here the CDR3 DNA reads TGTGCCAGCTCACCAGAGATAGCGGGAGGCACAGATACGCAGTATTTT.

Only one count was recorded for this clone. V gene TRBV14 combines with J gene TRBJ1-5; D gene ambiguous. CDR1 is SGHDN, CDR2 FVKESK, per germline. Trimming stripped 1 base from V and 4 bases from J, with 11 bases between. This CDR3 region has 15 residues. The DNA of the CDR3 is TGTGCCAGCAGCCAAGGTCCAGGAGGGAATCAGCCCCAGCATTTT. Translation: CASSQGPGGNQPQHF.

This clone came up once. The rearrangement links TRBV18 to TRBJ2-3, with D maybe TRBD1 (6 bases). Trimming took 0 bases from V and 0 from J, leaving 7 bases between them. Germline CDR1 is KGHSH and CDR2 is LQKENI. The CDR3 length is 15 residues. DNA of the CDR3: TGTGCCAGCTCACCACCCAGGGGAAGCACAGATACGCAGTATTTT. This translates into CASSPPRGSTDTQYF.

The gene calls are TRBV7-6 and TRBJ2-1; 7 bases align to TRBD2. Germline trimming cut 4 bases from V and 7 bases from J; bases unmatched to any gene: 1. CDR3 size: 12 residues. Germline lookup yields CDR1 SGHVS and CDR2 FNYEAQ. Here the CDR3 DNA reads TGTGCCAGCAGCTCTAGCGGTAATGAGCAGTTCTTC. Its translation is CASSSSGNEQFF.

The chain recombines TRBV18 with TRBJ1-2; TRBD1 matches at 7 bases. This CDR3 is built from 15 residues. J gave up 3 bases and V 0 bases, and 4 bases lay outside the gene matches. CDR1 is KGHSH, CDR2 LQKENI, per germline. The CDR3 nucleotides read TGTGCCAGCTCACCACCGTCCAGGGGGGACTATGGCTACACCTTC. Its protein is CASSPPSRGDYGYTF.

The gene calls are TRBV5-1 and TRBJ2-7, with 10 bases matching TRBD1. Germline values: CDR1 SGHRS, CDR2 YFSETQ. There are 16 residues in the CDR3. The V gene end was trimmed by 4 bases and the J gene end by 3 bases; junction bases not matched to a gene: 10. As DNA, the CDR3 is TGCGCCAGCAGCCGAGAGACAGGGGGCGCTGACTACGAGCAGTACTTC. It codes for CASSRETGGADYEQYF.

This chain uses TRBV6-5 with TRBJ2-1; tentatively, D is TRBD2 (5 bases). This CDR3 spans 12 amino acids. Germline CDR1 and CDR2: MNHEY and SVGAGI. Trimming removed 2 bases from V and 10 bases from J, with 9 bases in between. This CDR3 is CASSYTGLEQFF. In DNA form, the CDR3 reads TGTGCCAGCAGTTACACCGGACTGGAGCAGTTCTTC.

This CDR3 is CASSSGTGGAYGYTF. In DNA, the CDR3 is TGTGCCAGCAGTTCCGGGACAGGGGGTGCCTATGGCTACACCTTC. The chain uses TRBV28 and TRBJ1-2, with 11 nucleotides matching TRBD1. This CDR3 contains 15 residues. The V gene end was trimmed by 4 bases and the J gene end by 4 bases; junction bases not matched to a gene: 5. Germline V lookup: CDR1 MDHEN, CDR2 SYDVKM.

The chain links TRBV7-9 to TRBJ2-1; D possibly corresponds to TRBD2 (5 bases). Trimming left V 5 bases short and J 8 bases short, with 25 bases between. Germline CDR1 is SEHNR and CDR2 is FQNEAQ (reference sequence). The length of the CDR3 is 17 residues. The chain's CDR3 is CASSLPKPGSVVDEQFF. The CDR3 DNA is TGTGCCAGCAGCCTACCGAAGCCGGGATCCGTCGTCGATGAGCAGTTCTTC.

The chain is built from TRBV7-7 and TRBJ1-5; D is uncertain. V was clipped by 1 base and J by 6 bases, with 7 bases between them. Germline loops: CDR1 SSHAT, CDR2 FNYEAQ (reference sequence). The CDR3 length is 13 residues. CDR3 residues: CASSLERGQPQHF. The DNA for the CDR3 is TGTGCCAGCAGCTTAGAACGGGGTCAGCCCCAGCATTTT.

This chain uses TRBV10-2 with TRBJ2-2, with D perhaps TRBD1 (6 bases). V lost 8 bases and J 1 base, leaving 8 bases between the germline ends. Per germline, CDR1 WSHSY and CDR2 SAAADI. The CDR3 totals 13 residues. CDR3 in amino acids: CASEGQNTGELFF. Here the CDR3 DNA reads TGCGCCAGCGAGGGACAGAACACCGGGGAGCTGTTTTTT.